The 5 T cell receptor beta chains reported below all come from one sample, sequenced in a study of cytomegalovirus exposure and HLA in healthy donors (dated 2017 in TCRdb). Library creation used the immunoSEQ multiplex PCR assay. For the multiplex PCR, a mixture combining 60 forward primers for TCR Vbeta segments and 13 reverse primers for TCR Jbeta segments was used. TCRdb carries this immuneACCESS record with in-frame sequences only. Its versions omit some clonotypes, under half of them owing to an unresolved V gene in the studies checked, with the rest unexplained. The table for this sample lists 80,000 to 100,000 clones; around 70% of them were counted only once. The top ten clonotypes cover 2% to 3% of the sample. The sequenced sample consisted of PBMCs. Receptor source: a man aged 50-59 years in good health and CMV-seronegative.

The sample holds one count of this clone. Other DNA sequences from this sample encode an identical CDR3 as well. The chain has TRBV18 and TRBJ2-5; the match to TRBD2 covers 13 bases. There are 16 residues in the CDR3. The trim removed 0 bases at V and 4 bases at J, leaving 2 bases unmatched. From germline, CDR1 is KGHSH and CDR2 LQKENI. CDR3 in amino acids: CASSPPRLAGGETQYF. For the CDR3, the DNA is TGTGCCAGCTCACCACCAAGACTAGCGGGAGGAGAGACCCAGTACTTC. Full variable domain (remainder filled in from reference TRBV18 and TRBJ2-5): NAGVMQNPRHLVRRRGQEARLRCSPMKGHSHVYWYRQLPEEGLKFMVYLQKENIIDESGMPKERFSAEFPKEGPSILRIQQVVRGDSAAYFCASSPPRLAGGETQYFGPGTRLLVL.

As regards this clone: The junction differs from germline at one of its ends, possibly a read error. This chain's CDR3 is CASSLALAGEDEQFF. The CDR3, as DNA: TGTGCCAGCAGCCTAGCGCTAGCGGGAGAGGATGAGCAGTTCTTC. V is TRBV7-9 and J is TRBJ2-1, with 10 bases lining up with TRBD2. The CDR3 contains 15 residues. The germline V gene has CDR1 SEHNR and CDR2 FQNEAQ (reference sequence).

V and J are TRBV5-1 and TRBJ2-3; possibly TRBD2 for D (7 bases). Trimming left V 3 bases short and J 5 bases short, with 16 bases between. Germline CDR1 and CDR2: SGHRS and YFSETQ. The CDR3 totals 15 residues. The CDR3 sequence is CASSWRGGVKDTQYF. DNA for the CDR3: TGCGCCAGCAGCTGGAGGGGGGGAGTTAAAGATACGCAGTATTTT.

The V and J genes are TRBV28 and TRBJ1-6, with TRBD1 matching 10 bases. The V gene end was trimmed by 5 bases and the J gene end by 10 bases; junction bases not matched to a gene: 11. Germline values: CDR1 MDHEN, CDR2 SYDVKM. This CDR3 comprises 16 residues. The CDR3 loop reads CASSLPGQGLGSPLHF. DNA for the CDR3: TGTGCCAGCAGTCTCCCGGGACAGGGGTTAGGCTCACCCCTCCACTTT.

This chain connects TRBV25-1 to TRBJ2-5; tentatively, D is TRBD2 (5 bases). From germline, CDR1 is MGHDK and CDR2 SYGVNS. The CDR3 is 13 residues long. The ends were cut back, 6 bases at V and 1 base at J, with 9 bases in the middle. The CDR3 is CASRLSGQETQYF. CDR3 in DNA: TGTGCCAGCAGGCTCAGCGGCCAAGAGACCCAGTACTTC.